These T cell receptor beta chains were read from a single sample in a study of control samples from healthy donors and cancer patients. This table comes from immunoSEQ multiplex PCR, and its TCRdb copy is limited to in-frame clones, with some not included. This table has about 170,000 clones, approximately 92% appearing once. Material: blood. Receptor source: a woman in her fifties or sixties in good health. CDR3s include the opening cysteine and the closing phenylalanine or tryptophan. D genes are given only for firm matches. Expanded clones get a size class; other rows say once, few or many, or leave the size out.

NA TRBJ2-2 TRBD2 TRBV10-3 TGTGCCATCAGTGAGAGCGGGGGCGACACCGGGGAGCTGTTTTTT CAISESGGDTGELFF
once TRBJ2-5 NA TRBV5-6 TGTGCCAGCAGCTTGTTCTCCCAAGAGACCCAGTACTTC CASSLFSQETQYF
NA TRBJ2-1 TRBD2 TRBV6-6 TGTGCCACCAGCCGAGAACCGCCAGGTCCCCATCGGGGGGGCACAAATGAGCAGTTCTTC CATSREPPGPHRGGTNEQFF
NA TRBJ2-1 NA TRBV7-3 TGTGCCAGCAGCTGGACCGGGACGGTTGACAATGAGCAGTTCTTC CASSWTGTVDNEQFF
NA TRBJ1-5 TRBD1 TRBV19 TGTGCCAGTAGTATAAATAGGGACAGGGGTCTGTATAGCAATCAGCCCCAGCATTTT CASSINRDRGLYSNQPQHF
NA TRBJ1-6 TRBD1 TRBV6-2/TRBV6-3 TGTGCCAGCAGTCGTAGAAGGGGGCTTACACCCCTCCACTTT CASSRRRGLTPLHF
NA TRBJ1-2 NA TRBV19 TGTGCCAGTAGTATCCCACCCCGGGACCCCAATGGCTACACCTTC CASSIPPRDPNGYTF
once TRBJ2-1 NA TRBV5-5 TGTGCCAGCAGCTTGCCACTAGTGAGGTTTGGAAATGAGCAGTTCTTC CASSLPLVRFGNEQFF
NA TRBJ1-1 TRBD1 TRBV30 TGTGCCTGGAGTGGACAGGGAGGCCCTGAAGCTTTCTTT CAWSGQGGPEAFF
NA TRBJ2-1 TRBD2 TRBV11-3 TGTGCCAGCAGCTGGGGGGGGGCCTACAATGAGCAGTTCTTC CASSWGGAYNEQFF
NA TRBJ1-6 NA TRBV7-3 TGTGCCAGCAGCTTAACTCGGGGAAACAATTCACCCCTCCACTTT CASSLTRGNNSPLHF
NA TRBJ2-5 TRBD2 TRBV27 TGTGCCAGCAGTTTATTTCCCGGACTAGCGGGGGAGACCCAGTACTTC CASSLFPGLAGETQYF
NA TRBJ1-2 TRBD1 TRBV7-8 TGTGCCAGCAGCCCGGGACAGACCTATGGCTACACCTTC CASSPGQTYGYTF
NA TRBJ1-6 NA TRBV7-2 TGTGCCAGCACTAAGGCCCGGCAGGTCAATTCACCCCTCCACTTT CASTKARQVNSPLHF
NA TRBJ1-5 NA TRBV7-2 TGTGCCAGCAGCGGTCGGGGGGATCAGCCCCAGCATTTT CASSGRGDQPQHF
NA TRBJ1-1 NA TRBV13 TGTGCCAGCAGGGGAACTGAAGCTTTCTTT CASRGTEAFF
NA TRBJ2-5 TRBD1 TRBV2 TGTGCCAGCAGACCAGACAGGGAACAAGAGACCCAGTACTTC CASRPDREQETQYF
NA TRBJ2-7 NA TRBV5-1 TGCGCCAGCAGCTTGGTGTCCGGGATTGAAGACGAGCAGTACTTC CASSLVSGIEDEQYF
NA TRBJ2-7 NA TRBV5-1 TGCGCCAGCAGCTTAGCGGAGGGGTCCGGCTACGAGCAGTACTTC CASSLAEGSGYEQYF
NA TRBJ1-6 TRBD1 TRBV6-2/TRBV6-3 TGTGCCAGCAGTTACACGGGACAGGGGGATTCACCCCTCCACTTT CASSYTGQGDSPLHF
NA TRBJ1-1 NA TRBV5-1 TGCGCCAGCAGCTTGGCCTACAGGGCGAACACTGAAGCTTTCTTT CASSLAYRANTEAFF
NA TRBJ2-3 NA TRBV11-3 TGTGCCAGCAGCTTAACGGCAATCACAGATACGCAGTATTTT CASSLTAITDTQYF
NA TRBJ1-2 NA TRBV5-1 TGCGCCAGCAGGTCCCAGGATCTTCTAGGTGGCTACACCTTC CASRSQDLLGGYTF
NA TRBJ1-5 NA TRBV3-1/TRBV3-2 TGTGCCAGCAGCCCTCGAGGAGGGGTGGGTCAGCCCCAGCATTTT CASSPRGGVGQPQHF
NA TRBJ1-4 NA TRBV7-8 TGTGCCAGCAGCGAAAGGGCCCCGGGAGATGAAAAACTGTTTTTT CASSERAPGDEKLFF
NA TRBJ2-2 NA TRBV5-1 TGCGCCAGCAGCTTCCCTACGAACACCGGGGAGCTGTTTTTT CASSFPTNTGELFF
NA TRBJ2-7 TRBD2 TRBV11-3 TGTGCCAGCACCCCTGGGGGGGACTCCTACGAGCAGTACTTC CASTPGGDSYEQYF
NA TRBJ2-2 TRBD1 TRBV5-1 TGCGCCAGCAGCCCGGGACAGGGGGCAGCCGGGGAGCTGTTTTTT CASSPGQGAAGELFF
NA TRBJ1-1 NA TRBV4-1 TGCGCCAGCAGCCCTCGGGAGAGGAACCTTTTTGAAGCTTTCTTT CASSPRERNLFEAFF
NA TRBJ2-4 TRBD1 TRBV7-2 TGTGCCAGCAGCCTGCGTCAGGGGGCCATAGCCAAAAACATTCAGTACTTC CASSLRQGAIAKNIQYF
NA TRBJ1-6 NA TRBV25-1 TGTGCCAGCAGTGAAAACAGGGCTTCAGATTCACCCCTCCACTTT CASSENRASDSPLHF
NA TRBJ1-2 NA TRBV15 TGTGCCACCAGCAGAGATCGGGTCTATGGCTACACCTTC CATSRDRVYGYTF
NA TRBJ1-4 TRBD1 TRBV12-3/TRBV12-4 TGTGCCAGCAGTGGGACAGGGACTGAAAAACTGTTTTTT CASSGTGTEKLFF
NA TRBJ1-2 TRBD1 TRBV19 TGTGCCAGTTCTCTTGGGACAGTAGTTTATGGCTACACCTTC CASSLGTVVYGYTF
NA TRBJ2-7 TRBD1 TRBV6-2/TRBV6-3 TGTGCCAGCAGCTGGACAGGGTTCGAGCAGTACTTC CASSWTGFEQYF